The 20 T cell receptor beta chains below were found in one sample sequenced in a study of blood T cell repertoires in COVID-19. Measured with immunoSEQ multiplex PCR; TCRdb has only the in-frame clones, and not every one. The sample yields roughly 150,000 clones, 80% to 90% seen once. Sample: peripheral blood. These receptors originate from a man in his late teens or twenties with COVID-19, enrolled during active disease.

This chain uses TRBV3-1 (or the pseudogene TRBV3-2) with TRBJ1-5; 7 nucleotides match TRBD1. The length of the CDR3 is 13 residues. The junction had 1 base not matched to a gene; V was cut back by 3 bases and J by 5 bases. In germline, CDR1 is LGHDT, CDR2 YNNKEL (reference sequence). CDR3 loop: CASSQGTDQPQHF. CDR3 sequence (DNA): TGTGCCAGCAGCCAGGGGACAGATCAGCCCCAGCATTTT.

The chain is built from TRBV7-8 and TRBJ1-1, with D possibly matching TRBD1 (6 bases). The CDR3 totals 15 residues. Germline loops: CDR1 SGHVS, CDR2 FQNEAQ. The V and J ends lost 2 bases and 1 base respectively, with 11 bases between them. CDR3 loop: CASSLTARGNTEAFF. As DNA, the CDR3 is TGTGCCAGCAGCTTAACTGCCAGGGGGAACACTGAAGCTTTCTTT.

CDR3 nucleotide sequence: TGTGCCAGCAGTTTCAGGGCGGGATGGGTTGAAGCTTTCTTT. It yields the protein CASSFRAGWVEAFF. This chain joins TRBV27 and TRBJ1-1; maybe TRBD1 (5 bases). V shed 3 bases and J shed 7 bases, with 15 bases lying between them. In germline, CDR1 is MNHEY, CDR2 SMNVEV (reference sequence). The CDR3 spans 14 residues.

CDR3: CASNTGLATGELFF. CDR3 nucleotides: TGTGCCAGTAATACGGGGTTGGCTACCGGGGAGCTGTTTTTT. The chain is built from TRBV19 and TRBJ2-2, with D possibly being TRBD2 (5 bases). In germline, CDR1 is LNHDA, CDR2 SQIVND (reference sequence). The CDR3 runs 14 residues. The germline V and J ends were trimmed by 7 bases and 5 bases, with 14 bases remaining between them.

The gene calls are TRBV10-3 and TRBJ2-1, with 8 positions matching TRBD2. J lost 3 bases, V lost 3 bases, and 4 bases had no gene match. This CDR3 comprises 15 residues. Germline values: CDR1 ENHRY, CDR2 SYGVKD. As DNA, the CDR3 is TGTGCCATCAGTGACGGCGGGGGGTACTACAATGAGCAGTTCTTC. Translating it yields CAISDGGGYYNEQFF.

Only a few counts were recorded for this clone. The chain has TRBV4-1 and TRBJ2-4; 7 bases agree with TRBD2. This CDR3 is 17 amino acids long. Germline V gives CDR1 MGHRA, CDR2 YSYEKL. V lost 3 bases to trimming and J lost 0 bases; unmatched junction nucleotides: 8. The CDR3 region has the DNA TGCGCCAGCAGCCAGCTCCTAGCGGAACTAGCCAAAAACATTCAGTACTTC. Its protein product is CASSQLLAELAKNIQYF.

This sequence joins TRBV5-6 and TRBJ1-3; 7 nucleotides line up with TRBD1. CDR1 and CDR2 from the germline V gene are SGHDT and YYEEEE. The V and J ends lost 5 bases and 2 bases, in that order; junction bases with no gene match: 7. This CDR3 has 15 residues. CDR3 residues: CASSFDRVPGNTIYF. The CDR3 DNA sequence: TGTGCCAGCAGTTTTGACAGGGTCCCTGGAAACACCATATATTTT.

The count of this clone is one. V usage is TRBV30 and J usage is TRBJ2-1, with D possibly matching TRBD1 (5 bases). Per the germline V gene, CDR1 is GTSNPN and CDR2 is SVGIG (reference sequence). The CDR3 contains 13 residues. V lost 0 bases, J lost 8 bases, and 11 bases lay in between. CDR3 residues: CAWSVDSRDEQFF. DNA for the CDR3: TGTGCCTGGAGTGTAGACAGTCGAGATGAGCAGTTCTTC.

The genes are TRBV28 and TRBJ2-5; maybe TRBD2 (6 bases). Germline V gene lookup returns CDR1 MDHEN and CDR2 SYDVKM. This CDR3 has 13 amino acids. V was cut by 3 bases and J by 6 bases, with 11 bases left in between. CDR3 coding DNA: TGTGCCAGCAGTTTTGTTGGGGGGAAGACCCAGTACTTC. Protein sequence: CASSFVGGKTQYF.

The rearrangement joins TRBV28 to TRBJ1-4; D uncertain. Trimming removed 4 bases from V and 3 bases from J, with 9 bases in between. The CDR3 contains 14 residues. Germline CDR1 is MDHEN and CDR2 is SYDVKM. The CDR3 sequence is CASSSGLANEKLFF. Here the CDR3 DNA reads TGTGCCAGCAGTTCCGGACTTGCTAATGAAAAACTGTTTTTT.

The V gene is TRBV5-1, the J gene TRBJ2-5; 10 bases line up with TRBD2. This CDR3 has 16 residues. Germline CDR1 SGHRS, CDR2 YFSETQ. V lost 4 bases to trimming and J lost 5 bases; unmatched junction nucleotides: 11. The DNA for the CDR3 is TGCGCCAGCAGCATGAAATTTAGCGGGAGGAGTGAGACCCAGTACTTC. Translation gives CASSMKFSGRSETQYF.

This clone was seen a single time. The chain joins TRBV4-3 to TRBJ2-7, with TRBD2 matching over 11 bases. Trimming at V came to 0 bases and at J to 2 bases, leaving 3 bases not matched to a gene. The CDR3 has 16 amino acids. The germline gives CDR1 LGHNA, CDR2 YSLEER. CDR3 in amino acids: CASSQEPSGRTYEQYF. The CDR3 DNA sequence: TGCGCCAGCAGCCAAGAACCTAGCGGGAGGACCTACGAGCAGTACTTC.

CDR3 in amino acids: CASRQLAGRYEQYF. CDR3 in DNA: TGTGCCAGCAGGCAGCTAGCGGGAAGGTACGAGCAGTACTTC. The chain joins TRBV5-6 to TRBJ2-7; 9 bases fit TRBD2. The CDR3 loop spans 14 amino acids. Per germline, CDR1 SGHDT and CDR2 YYEEEE. V shed 5 bases, J shed 4 bases, and the junction held 7 bases outside the gene matches.

The CDR3 DNA follows: TGTGCCAGCAGCGAGACAGGAGTTACTTATGGCTACACCTTC. It encodes CASSETGVTYGYTF. This chain links TRBV2 with TRBJ1-2; D might be TRBD1 (6 bases). Germline CDR1 SNHLY, CDR2 FYNNEI. The CDR3 is 14 amino acids. V lost 6 bases, J lost 5 bases, and 16 bases lay in between.

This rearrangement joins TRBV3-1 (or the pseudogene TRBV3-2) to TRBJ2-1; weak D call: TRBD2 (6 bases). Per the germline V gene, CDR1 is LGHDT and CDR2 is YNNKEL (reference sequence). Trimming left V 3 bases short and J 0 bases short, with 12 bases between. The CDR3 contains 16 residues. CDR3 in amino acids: CASSHLAVSSYNEQFF. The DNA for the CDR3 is TGTGCCAGCAGCCATTTAGCGGTTAGCTCCTACAATGAGCAGTTCTTC.

CDR3: CASSYSVGAGNTIYF. CDR3 DNA: TGTGCCAGCAGTTACTCTGTCGGAGCTGGAAACACCATATATTTT. The chain is built from TRBV6-6 and TRBJ1-3, with no clear D. Trimming cost V 0 bases and J 2 bases, with 8 bases left between them. The CDR3 spans 15 residues. The germline gives CDR1 MNHNY, CDR2 SVGAGI (reference sequence).

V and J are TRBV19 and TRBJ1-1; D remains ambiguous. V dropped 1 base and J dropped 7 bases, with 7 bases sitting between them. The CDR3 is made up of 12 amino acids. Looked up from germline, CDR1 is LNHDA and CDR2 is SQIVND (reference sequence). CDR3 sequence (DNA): TGTGCCAGTAGTATAGCCACAGATGAAGCTTTCTTT. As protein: CASSIATDEAFF.

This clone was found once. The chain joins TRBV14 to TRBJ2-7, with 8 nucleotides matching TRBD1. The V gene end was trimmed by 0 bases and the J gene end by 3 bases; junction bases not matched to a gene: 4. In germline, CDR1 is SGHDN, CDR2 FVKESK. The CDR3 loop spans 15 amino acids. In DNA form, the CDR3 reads TGTGCCAGCAGCCAAGATCCGGGACAGGTCTACGAGCAGTACTTC. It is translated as CASSQDPGQVYEQYF.

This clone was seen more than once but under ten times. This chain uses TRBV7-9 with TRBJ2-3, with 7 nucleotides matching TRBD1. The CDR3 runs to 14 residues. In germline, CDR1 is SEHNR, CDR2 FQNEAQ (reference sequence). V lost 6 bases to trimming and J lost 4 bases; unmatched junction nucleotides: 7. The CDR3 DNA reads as TGTGCCAGCAGTTTACAGGGGCCCGCAGATACGCAGTATTTT. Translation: CASSLQGPADTQYF.

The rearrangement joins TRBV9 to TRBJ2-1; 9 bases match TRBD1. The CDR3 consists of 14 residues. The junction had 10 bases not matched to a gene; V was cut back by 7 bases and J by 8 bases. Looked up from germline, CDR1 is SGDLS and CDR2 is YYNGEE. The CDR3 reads CASAGQGLGDEQFF. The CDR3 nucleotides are TGTGCCAGCGCCGGACAGGGGTTAGGGGATGAGCAGTTCTTC.